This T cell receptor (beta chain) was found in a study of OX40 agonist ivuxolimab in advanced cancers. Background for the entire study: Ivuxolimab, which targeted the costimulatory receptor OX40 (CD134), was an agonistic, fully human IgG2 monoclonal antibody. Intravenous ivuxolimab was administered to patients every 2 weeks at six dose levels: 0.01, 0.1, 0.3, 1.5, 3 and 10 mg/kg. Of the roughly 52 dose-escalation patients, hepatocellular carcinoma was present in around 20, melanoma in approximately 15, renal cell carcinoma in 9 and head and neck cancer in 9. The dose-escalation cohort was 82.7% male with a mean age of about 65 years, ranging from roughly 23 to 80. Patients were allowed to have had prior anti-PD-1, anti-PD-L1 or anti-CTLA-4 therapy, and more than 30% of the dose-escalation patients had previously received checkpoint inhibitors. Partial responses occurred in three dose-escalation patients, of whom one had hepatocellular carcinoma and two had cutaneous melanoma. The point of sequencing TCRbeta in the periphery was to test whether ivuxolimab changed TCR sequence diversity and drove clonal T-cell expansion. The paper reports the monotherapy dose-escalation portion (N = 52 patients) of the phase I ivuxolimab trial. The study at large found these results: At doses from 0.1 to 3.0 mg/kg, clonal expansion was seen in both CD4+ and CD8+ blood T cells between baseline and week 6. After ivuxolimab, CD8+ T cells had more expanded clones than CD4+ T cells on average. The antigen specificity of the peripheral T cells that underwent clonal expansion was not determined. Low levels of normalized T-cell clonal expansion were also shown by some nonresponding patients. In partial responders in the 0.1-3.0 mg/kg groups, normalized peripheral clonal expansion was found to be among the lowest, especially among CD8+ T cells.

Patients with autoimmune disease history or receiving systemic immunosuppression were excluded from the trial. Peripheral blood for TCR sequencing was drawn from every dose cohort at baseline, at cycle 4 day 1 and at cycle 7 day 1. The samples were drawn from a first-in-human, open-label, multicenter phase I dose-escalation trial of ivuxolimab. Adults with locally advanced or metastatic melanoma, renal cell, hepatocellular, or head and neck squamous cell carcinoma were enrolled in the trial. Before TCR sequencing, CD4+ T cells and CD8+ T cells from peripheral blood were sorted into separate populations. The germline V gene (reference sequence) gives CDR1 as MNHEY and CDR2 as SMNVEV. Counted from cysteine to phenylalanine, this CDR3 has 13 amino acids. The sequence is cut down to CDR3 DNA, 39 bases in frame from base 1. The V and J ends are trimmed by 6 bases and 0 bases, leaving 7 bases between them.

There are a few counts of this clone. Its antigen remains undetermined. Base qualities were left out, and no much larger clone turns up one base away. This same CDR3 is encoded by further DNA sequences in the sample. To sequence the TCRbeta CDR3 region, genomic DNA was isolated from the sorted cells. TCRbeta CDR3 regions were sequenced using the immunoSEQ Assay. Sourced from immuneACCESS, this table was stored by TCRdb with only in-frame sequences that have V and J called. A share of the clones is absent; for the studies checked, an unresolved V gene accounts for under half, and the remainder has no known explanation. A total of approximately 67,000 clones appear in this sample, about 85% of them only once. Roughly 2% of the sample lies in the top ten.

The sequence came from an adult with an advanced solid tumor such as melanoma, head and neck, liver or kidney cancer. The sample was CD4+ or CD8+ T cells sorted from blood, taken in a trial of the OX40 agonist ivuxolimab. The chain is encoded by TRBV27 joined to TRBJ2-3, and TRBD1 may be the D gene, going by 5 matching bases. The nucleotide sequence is TGTGCCAGCAGGGGGCTTAGCACAGATACGCAGTATTTT. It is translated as CASRGLSTDTQYF.